Listed below are T cell receptor beta chains from one sample, sequenced in a study of regulatory T cells in long-lasting Graves disease. TCRdb processed the multiplex PCR reads anew with MiXCR; each CDR3 protein has one entry. The data hold 520,000 or so distinct CDR3 sequences, with more than 10% observed a single time. The sample was also reused in another study, on T cells in Graves' hyperthyroidism and ophthalmopathy.

Sequenced material: peripheral blood mononuclear cells (PBMCs), taken at new diagnosis, from a patient treated with antithyroid drugs. These TCRs come from a young woman with Graves disease. Each CDR3 is given with its conserved first and last residue.

TRBJ2-7 | TRBV20-1 | CSASRDGREQYF
TRBJ2-1 | TRBV7-9 | CASSLGTPFSYNEQFF
TRBJ2-3 | TRBV7-9 | CASSLAPGLGATDTQYF
TRBJ2-7 | TRBV30 | CAWGGYSYEQYF
TRBJ2-3 | TRBV6-1 | CASTDFASGYTDTQYF
TRBJ2-5 | TRBV7-9 | CASSLARDRGPETQYF
TRBJ1-2 | TRBV9 | CASSPEGGYGYTF
TRBJ2-1 | TRBV7-3 | CASDRGSGNEQFF
TRBJ1-1 | TRBV7-6 | CASSLGRGRENTEAFF
TRBJ2-7 | TRBV10-3 | CAISEPRGESYEQYF
TRBJ2-1 | TRBV6-1 | CASSGGTTNEQFF
TRBJ2-7 | TRBV2 | CASSDQGFGDEQYF
TRBJ2-7 | TRBV6-1 | CASKGSQVGEQYF
TRBJ1-2 | TRBV2 | CASSETGAFGRGPNYGYTF
TRBJ2-2 | TRBV5-4 | CASSPAGGSYTGELFF
TRBJ1-6 | TRBV4-3 | CASSQEWQYNSPLHF
TRBJ2-1 | TRBV5-5 | CASSLARTVNEQFF
TRBJ2-2 | TRBV19 | CASIDGAAVSSGELFF
TRBJ1-1 | TRBV7-9 | CASSLVGAIGLAFF
TRBJ2-1 | TRBV6-2/TRBV6-3 | CASSEGMGNEQFF
TRBJ1-1 | TRBV6-1 | CASSPIRVNAFF